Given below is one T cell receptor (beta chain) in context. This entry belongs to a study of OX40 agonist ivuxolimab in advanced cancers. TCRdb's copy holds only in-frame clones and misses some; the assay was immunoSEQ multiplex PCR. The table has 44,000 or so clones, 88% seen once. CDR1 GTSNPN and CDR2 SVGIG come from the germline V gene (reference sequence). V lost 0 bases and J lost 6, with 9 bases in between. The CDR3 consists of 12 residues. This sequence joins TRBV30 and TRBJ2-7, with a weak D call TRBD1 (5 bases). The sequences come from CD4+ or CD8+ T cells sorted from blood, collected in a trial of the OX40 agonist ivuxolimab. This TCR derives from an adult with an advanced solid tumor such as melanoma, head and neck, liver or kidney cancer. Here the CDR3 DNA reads TGTGCCTGGAGTGTACTTAGGGGCGAGCAGTACTTC. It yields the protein CAWSVLRGEQYF.